The present entry profiles one T cell receptor (beta chain) with its context. It lacks a known antigen. Nothing much larger sits one base from this clone, and base qualities are not available. This sample was taken from a study of STAT5B mutations in CD4+ large granular lymphocyte leukemia (dated by TCRdb to 2022 to 2024). Background on the whole study: Among the healthy controls, the CDR3 'QG' motif was associated with a particular HLA allele. The study compared the TCRbeta repertoires of patients with CD4+ T-cell large granular lymphocyte leukemia against the TCRbeta repertoires of healthy blood donors. Flow cytometry on FACSCanto II or FACSVerse showed that the purified fractions were more than 95% pure among lymphocytes.

The healthy control group was made up of more than 35 blood donors, and the Finnish Red Cross blood service supplied their buffy coats. All TCR-sequenced material derived from peripheral blood: patient blood samples and healthy donor buffy coats. Ficoll-Hypaque gradient centrifugation was used to isolate peripheral blood mononuclear cells. CD4+ cells were magnetically purified from the buffy coats of healthy controls. Genomic DNA was extracted using the Gentra Puregene Cell and Tissue kit, and a Qubit 2.0 fluorometer was used to quantify it. The paper's findings and limits, for the study overall: Greater clonality appeared to be present in CD4-sorted patient repertoires than in healthy CD4+ repertoires, and the difference was retained after the putative leukemic clones were removed. Enrichment of TRBV06-family usage was observed among the top patient clones (8/27) relative to healthy controls (2/35). Main leukemic clonotypes were private to each patient, although about 25% of the main leukemic clonotypes were found at low frequency in the non-leukemic repertoires of other patients. The data were not HLA-matched, and the relatively small sample size could explain the higher clonality seen in CD4+ compared with CD8+ T-LGLL.

CDR1 and CDR2 are read off the germline V gene as SGHNT and YENEEA. The CDR3 numbers 17 residues from cysteine through phenylalanine. Left in the record is the CDR3 DNA by itself, 51 bases read in frame from the first base. V loses 1 base of germline sequence and J loses 1 base, and the interval between the two ends is 14 bases. TCRbeta rearrangements were sequenced from genomic DNA using the immunoSEQ assay at survey resolution. Regarding the original processing steps: In the TCR sequencing data, the smallest productive clonotype frequency that could be detected was 2.59 x 10-5. Only productive TCRbeta rearrangements, defined as complete and in-frame sequences, were included in the analyses. The clonality of each sample was calculated as Simpson clonality in the immunoSEQ Analyzer version 3.0. Clones were grouped by frequency into very rare, small, medium, large (1-20%) or hyperexpanded (>20%) categories. OLGA 1.2.3 estimated generation probabilities, VDJtools produced V-gene circos plots, VDJdb was queried for specificities, and GLIPH identified CDR3 motifs. TCRdb took this table from immuneACCESS and kept in-frame rearrangements with V and J called. Such tables lack part of the clones; where checked against another copy, unresolved V genes explain under half of the gap, and the rest is unexplained. The V and J calls and the clone size are those of that table, but D and trimming were determined from the DNA. The sample data list 20,000 to 30,000 clones, and about 76% of these were observed just once. Of the sample, around 0.33% is held by the ten largest clones.

The clonotype was recovered from a human donor in good health. The sample consisted of CD4+ T cells from blood buffy coats. The chain joins TRBV11-3 to TRBJ2-1; the D gene is perhaps TRBD1, on 5 matching bases. The DNA is TGTGCCAGCAGCTTAGCCGGCTATCAGGGATCCTACAATGAGCAGTTCTTC. This sequence encodes CASSLAGYQGSYNEQFF.